These 26 T cell receptor beta chains were sequenced from one sample in a study of cytomegalovirus exposure and HLA in healthy donors. PCR amplification relied on 60 Vbeta primers (plus 13 Jbeta primers). Sequenced by immunoSEQ multiplex PCR; TCRdb stores in-frame clones only, minus some. The sample table sets out tens of thousands of clones. The specimen was PBMCs. The receptors originated from a man in his fifties in good health and CMV-seropositive.

CDR3 in amino acids: CGAGNPGELFF. CDR3 DNA: TGTGGCGCAGGGAATCCCGGGGAGCTGTTTTTT. This chain joins TRBV6-5 and TRBJ2-2; D might be TRBD1 (5 bases). The germline CDR1 and CDR2 sequences are MNHEY and SVGAGI. CDR3 size: 11 residues.

The chain joins TRBV21-1 to TRBJ1-1; no DNA check was done on the table's D call, TRBD1. TRBV21-1 is a pseudogene. This CDR3 is built from 14 residues. The CDR3 sequence: CASSRGQMNTEAFF. The CDR3, as DNA: TGTGCCAGCAGCAGAGGACAGATGAACACTGAAGCTTTCTTT.

This chain connects TRBV7-8 to TRBJ2-5, with 7 positions matching TRBD2. CDR1 is SGHVS and CDR2 is FQNEAQ in the germline V gene. V lost 2 bases, J lost 2 bases, and 2 bases stayed unmatched. The CDR3 is 14 amino acids. This CDR3 reads CASSLRTSQETQYF. Written as DNA, the CDR3 is TGTGCCAGCAGCTTACGGACTAGTCAAGAGACCCAGTACTTC.

This chain links TRBV10-2 with TRBJ1-1; TRBD1 might be the D (5 bases). The CDR3 runs 14 residues. The germline V gene encodes CDR1 WSHSY and CDR2 SAAADI. Trimming shortened V by 4 bases and J by 5 bases, and 14 bases separated the two germline ends. CDR3 loop: CASSALGGETEAFF. CDR3 DNA sequence: TGCGCCAGCAGTGCTTTGGGGGGAGAGACTGAAGCTTTCTTT.

CDR3 in amino acids: CAISESSHSLRTDTQYF. The CDR3 DNA sequence: TGTGCCATCAGTGAGTCGAGTCATTCGCTCCGTACAGATACGCAGTATTTT. The V gene is TRBV10-3, the J gene TRBJ2-3; D ambiguous. The CDR3 has 17 amino acids. V lost 0 bases and J lost 3, with 16 bases in between. Germline V gene lookup returns CDR1 ENHRY and CDR2 SYGVKD.

The V gene is TRBV30, the J gene TRBJ1-1; D is unresolved. CDR1 and CDR2 (germline): GTSNPN, SVGIG (reference sequence). The length of the CDR3 is 13 residues. The V and J ends lost 5 bases and 1 base respectively, with 11 bases between them. The CDR3 DNA sequence: TGTGCCTGGCAAGAACAGCAGAACACTGAAGCTTTCTTT. Translated, it gives CAWQEQQNTEAFF.

The gene calls are TRBV19 and TRBJ2-2; 8 nucleotides agree with TRBD1. The CDR3 runs 14 residues. V lost 8 bases to trimming and J lost 6 bases; unmatched junction nucleotides: 8. Germline CDR1 and CDR2: LNHDA and SQIVND (reference sequence). This CDR3 is CASGATGVSGELFF. Written as DNA, the CDR3 is TGTGCCAGTGGGGCGACAGGGGTATCCGGGGAGCTGTTTTTT.

The J gene is TRBJ1-1, the V gene TRBV15, with 7 positions matching TRBD1. There are 15 residues in the CDR3. V dropped 0 bases and J dropped 3; count of bases not matched to a gene: 4. Germline CDR1 is LNHNV and CDR2 is YYDKDF (reference sequence). The chain's CDR3 is CATSREDRLDTEAFF. In nucleotides, the CDR3 is TGTGCCACCAGCAGAGAGGACAGGCTAGACACTGAAGCTTTCTTT. Variable domain in full (rest from reference TRBV15 and TRBJ1-1): DAMVIQNPRYQVTQFGKPVTLSCSQTLNHNVMYWYQQKSSQAPKLLFHYYDKDFNNEADTPDNFQSRRPNTSFCFLDIRSPGLGDTAMYLCATSREDRLDTEAFFGQGTRLTVV.

V gene TRBV4-3 combines with J gene TRBJ1-3; D possibly corresponds to TRBD1 (6 bases). CDR1 is LGHNA, CDR2 YSLEER, per germline. V lost 4 bases and J 0 bases, leaving 16 bases between the germline ends. The CDR3 length is 17 residues. The CDR3 DNA follows: TGCGCCAGCAGCCCCCGGACAGCAATGAGCTCTGGAAACACCATATATTTT. This gives the protein CASSPRTAMSSGNTIYF.

The V call is TRBV4-2, the J call TRBJ2-1; D gene uncertain. Trimming stripped 1 base from V and 1 base from J, with 5 bases between. The CDR3 has 14 amino acids. Looked up from germline, CDR1 is LGHNA and CDR2 is YNFKEQ. The CDR3 nucleotides read TGTGCCAGCAGCCAAGGCAGTTCCTACAATGAGCAGTTCTTC. This translates into CASSQGSSYNEQFF.

The chain couples TRBV9 to TRBJ2-3; a possible D gene is TRBD2 (6 bases). The CDR3 sequence is 16 residues long. Germline-derived CDR1 and CDR2 are SGDLS and YYNGEE. V shed 4 bases and J shed 0 bases, with 15 bases lying between them. The CDR3 loop is CASSPPPEGSTDTQYF. The CDR3 DNA sequence: TGTGCCAGCAGCCCTCCCCCGGAGGGAAGCACAGATACGCAGTATTTT.

The rearrangement uses TRBV5-1 and TRBJ2-2, with 9 bases lining up with TRBD2. The CDR3 spans 16 residues. Per germline, CDR1 SGHRS and CDR2 YFSETQ. The V segment lost 2 bases and the J segment 9 bases; nucleotides outside the gene matches: 11. In nucleotides, the CDR3 is TGCGCCAGCAGCTTCTACTCGAGCGGGAGGCTTCGGGAGCTGTTTTTT. It codes for CASSFYSSGRLRELFF.

Points on this clone: A junction end diverges from the germline sequence, so it may reflect a read error. The J gene is TRBJ1-2, the V gene TRBV27; tentatively, D is TRBD1 (5 bases). Looked up from germline, CDR1 is MNHEY and CDR2 is SMNVEV (reference sequence). This CDR3 is 13 amino acids long. The CDR3 DNA sequence: TGTGCCAGCAGTTTAAGGGGAGGACGGGTCCTACTCTTC. Translating it yields CASSLRGGRVLLF.

The chain combines TRBV9 with TRBJ1-1; 10 bases line up with TRBD1. After removal of 0 bases from V and 3 bases from J, the junction contained 11 bases not matched to a gene. The CDR3 loop spans 18 amino acids. The germline V gene encodes CDR1 SGDLS and CDR2 YYNGEE. The chain's CDR3 is CASSVAPGTGVGDTEAFF. CDR3 DNA sequence: TGTGCCAGCAGCGTAGCCCCCGGGACAGGGGTAGGGGACACTGAAGCTTTCTTT. The complete variable domain, with remaining parts taken from reference TRBV9 and TRBJ1-1, reads DSGVTQTPKHLITATGQRVTLRCSPRSGDLSVYWYQQSLDQGLQFLIQYYNGEERAKGNILERFSAQQFPDLHSELNLSSLELGDSALYFCASSVAPGTGVGDTEAFFGQGTRLTVV.

In regard to this clone: Other DNA sequences within the sample encode an identical CDR3. The CDR3 here is CASSLGQASNYGYTF. In nucleotides, the CDR3 is TGCGCCAGCAGCCTGGGACAGGCCTCTAACTATGGCTACACCTTC. The V call is TRBV4-3, the J call TRBJ1-2; 8 nucleotides line up with TRBD1. V was pared by 4 bases and J by 0 bases, with 4 bases of the junction left unmatched. Germline-derived CDR1 and CDR2 are LGHNA and YSLEER. This CDR3 contains 15 residues.

This chain connects TRBV18 to TRBJ1-1; 10 bases are a match to TRBD1. V gave up 3 bases and J gave up 1 base; unmatched junction bases: 8. The CDR3 runs to 17 residues. Germline V gene data show CDR1 as KGHSH and CDR2 as LQKENI. The CDR3 DNA reads TGTGCCAGCTCACCCGCGGGACAGGGGAGATGGAACACTGAAGCTTTCTTT. Translated: CASSPAGQGRWNTEAFF.

The rearrangement joins TRBV11-3 to TRBJ2-1; D possibly corresponds to TRBD1 (6 bases). The CDR3 runs to 16 residues. Trimming removed 5 bases at V and 5 bases at J, with 19 bases between. Germline V gene lookup returns CDR1 SGHNT and CDR2 YENEEA. DNA for the CDR3: TGTGCCAGCAGCCCACCCCCGGGACACGGTCACAATGAGCAGTTCTTC. Its protein is CASSPPPGHGHNEQFF.

The chain employs TRBV28 and TRBJ2-7; D remains unclear. CDR1 MDHEN and CDR2 SYDVKM come from the germline V gene. CDR3 size: 13 residues. The V end lost 5 bases, the J end lost 7 bases, and 15 bases lay between the germline ends. The CDR3, as DNA: TGTGCCAGCAGTCCCCCCACCAAGACGGAGCAGTACGTC. This translates into CASSPPTKTEQYV.

V usage is TRBV7-2 and J usage is TRBJ1-1; D is possibly TRBD1 (6 bases). This CDR3 is built from 15 residues. Trimming pared 5 bases from V and 4 bases from J, leaving 17 bases between. CDR1 is SGHTA and CDR2 is FQGNSA in the germline V gene. The CDR3 sequence is CASSPGGGRGTEAFF. CDR3 sequence (DNA): TGTGCCAGCAGCCCCGGGGGGGGGCGCGGCACTGAAGCTTTCTTT.

The genes are TRBV27 and TRBJ2-5; D possibly corresponds to TRBD2 (5 bases). Trimming left V 3 bases short and J 0 bases short, with 17 bases between. Germline values: CDR1 MNHEY, CDR2 SMNVEV (reference sequence). The CDR3 is made up of 17 amino acids. As DNA, the CDR3 is TGTGCCAGCAGTTTCGCGGGTTACGGGGAGTACCAAGAGACCCAGTACTTC. It specifies CASSFAGYGEYQETQYF.

The chain couples TRBV5-1 to TRBJ2-5; 9 positions agree with TRBD1. CDR1 SGHRS and CDR2 YFSETQ come from the germline V gene. The J segment lost 2 bases and the V segment lost 2 bases, leaving 4 bases of the junction unmatched. The length of the CDR3 is 15 residues. CDR3 loop: CASSFSGTGQETQYF. The CDR3 DNA sequence: TGCGCCAGCAGCTTCTCCGGGACAGGGCAAGAGACCCAGTACTTC.

The chain carries TRBV11-2 and TRBJ2-5, with TRBD1 identical over 7 bases. Germline CDR1 is SGHAT and CDR2 is FQNNGV. The ends lost 5 bases at V and 2 bases at J; junction bases unmatched: 2. CDR3 length: 13 residues. DNA of the CDR3: TGTGCCAGCAGCCAGGGACAGCAAGAGACCCAGTACTTC. Protein product: CASSQGQQETQYF.

The chain has TRBV19 and TRBJ2-1, with 9 positions matching TRBD2. Germline V gene sequence: CDR1 LNHDA, CDR2 SQIVND (reference sequence). Losses at the gene ends were 9 bases for V and 4 bases for J; bases not matched to a gene: 10. The CDR3 totals 15 residues. CDR3 bases: TGTGCCAGCGGGGATAGCGGGAGAGATTACAATGAGCAGTTCTTC. It yields the protein CASGDSGRDYNEQFF.

V gene TRBV27 combines with J gene TRBJ1-5; D is unclear. Germline CDR1 is MNHEY and CDR2 is SMNVEV (reference sequence). There are 14 residues in the CDR3. Trimming pared 8 bases from V and 2 bases from J, leaving 13 bases between. Here the CDR3 reads CASGDPSRNQPQHF. The CDR3 bases are TGTGCCAGCGGGGATCCTAGCCGCAATCAGCCCCAGCATTTT.

The rearrangement uses TRBV6-6 and TRBJ1-1; TRBD1 agrees at 7 bases. The V segment lost 7 bases and the J segment 4 bases; nucleotides outside the gene matches: 9. Germline CDR1 MNHNY, CDR2 SVGAGI (reference sequence). The CDR3 contains 14 residues. The CDR3 DNA is TGTGCCAGCATCGAGGGGGCGCAGGGCACTGAAGCTTTCTTT. Translated, it gives CASIEGAQGTEAFF.

V is TRBV29-1 and J is TRBJ2-3; D unclear. CDR1 SQVTM and CDR2 ANQGSEA come from the germline V gene. This CDR3 contains 12 residues. Trimming removed 4 bases at V and 6 bases at J, with 11 bases between. The CDR3 here is CSVGASTDTQYF. The CDR3 nucleotides are TGCAGCGTTGGGGCCTCTACGGATACGCAGTATTTT.